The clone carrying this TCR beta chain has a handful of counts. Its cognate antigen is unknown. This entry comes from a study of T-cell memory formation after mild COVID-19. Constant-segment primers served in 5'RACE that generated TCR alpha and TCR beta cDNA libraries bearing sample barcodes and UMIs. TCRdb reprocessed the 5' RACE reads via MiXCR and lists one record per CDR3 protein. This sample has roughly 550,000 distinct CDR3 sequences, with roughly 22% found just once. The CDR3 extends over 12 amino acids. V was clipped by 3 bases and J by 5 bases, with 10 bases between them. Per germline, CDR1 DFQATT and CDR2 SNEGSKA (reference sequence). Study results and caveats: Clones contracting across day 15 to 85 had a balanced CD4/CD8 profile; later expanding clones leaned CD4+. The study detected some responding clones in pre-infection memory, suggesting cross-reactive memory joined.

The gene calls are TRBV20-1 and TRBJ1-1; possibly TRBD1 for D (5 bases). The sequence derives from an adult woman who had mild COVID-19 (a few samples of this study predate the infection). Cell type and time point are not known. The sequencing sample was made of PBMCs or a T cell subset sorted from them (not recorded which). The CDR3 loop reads CSASGTGTEAFF. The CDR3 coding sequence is TGCAGTGCTAGCGGGACGGGTACTGAAGCTTTCTTT.